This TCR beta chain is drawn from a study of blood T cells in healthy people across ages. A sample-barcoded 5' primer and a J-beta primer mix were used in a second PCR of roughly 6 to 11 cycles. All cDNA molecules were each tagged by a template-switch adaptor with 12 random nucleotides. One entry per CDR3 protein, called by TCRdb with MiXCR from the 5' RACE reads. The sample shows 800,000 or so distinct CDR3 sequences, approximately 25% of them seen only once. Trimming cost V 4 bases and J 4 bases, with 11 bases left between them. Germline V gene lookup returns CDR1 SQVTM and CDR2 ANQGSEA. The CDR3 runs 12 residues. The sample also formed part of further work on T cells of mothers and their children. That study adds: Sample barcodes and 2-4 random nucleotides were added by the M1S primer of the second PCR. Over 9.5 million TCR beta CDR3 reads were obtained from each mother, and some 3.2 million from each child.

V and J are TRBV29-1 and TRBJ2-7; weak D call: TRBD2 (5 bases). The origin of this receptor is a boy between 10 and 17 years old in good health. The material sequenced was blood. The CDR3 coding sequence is TGCAGCGTTGGCGACACGGGATACGAGCAGTACTTC. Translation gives CSVGDTGYEQYF.